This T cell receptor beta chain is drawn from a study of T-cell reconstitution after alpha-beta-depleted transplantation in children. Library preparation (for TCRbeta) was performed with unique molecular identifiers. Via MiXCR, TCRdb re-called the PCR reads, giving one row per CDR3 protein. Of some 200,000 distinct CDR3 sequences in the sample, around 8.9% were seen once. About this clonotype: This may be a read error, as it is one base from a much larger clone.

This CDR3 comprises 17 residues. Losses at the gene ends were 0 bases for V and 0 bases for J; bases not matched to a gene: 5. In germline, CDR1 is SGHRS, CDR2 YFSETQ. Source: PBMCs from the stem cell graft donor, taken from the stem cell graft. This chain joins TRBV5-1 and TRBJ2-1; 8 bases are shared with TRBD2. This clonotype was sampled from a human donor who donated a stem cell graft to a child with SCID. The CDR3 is CASSLVPAGDSYNEQFF. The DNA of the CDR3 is TGCGCCAGCAGCTTGGTTCCAGCGGGGGACTCCTACAATGAGCAGTTCTTC. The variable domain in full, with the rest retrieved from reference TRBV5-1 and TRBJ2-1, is KAGVTQTPRYLIKTRGQQVTLSCSPISGHRSVSWYQQTPGQGLQFLFEYFSETQRNKGNFPGRFSGRQFSNSRSEMNVSTLELGDSALYLCASSLVPAGDSYNEQFFGPGTRLTVL.